Listed below are T cell receptor beta chains from one sample, sequenced in a study of cytomegalovirus exposure and HLA in healthy donors. Only in-frame clones appear in the TCRdb table, and some are missing; sequencing was by immunoSEQ multiplex PCR. The profile covers some 75,000 clones, with 60% to 85% appearing a single time and over 4.5% taken by the ten largest. Sequenced material: PBMCs. These receptors all stem from a man younger than 35 in good health and CMV-seropositive. The CDR3 runs from the conserved cysteine through the conserved F or W. Fields, in order: CDR3 protein, CDR3 length, V gene, J gene.

cdr3_aa: CGSGGPVDTQYF
cdr3_length: 12
v_call: TRBV6-6
j_call: TRBJ2-3

cdr3_aa: CASSYGDSYEQYF
cdr3_length: 13
v_call: TRBV6-5
j_call: TRBJ2-7

cdr3_aa: CASSPTGLTQPQHF
cdr3_length: 14
v_call: TRBV21-1
j_call: TRBJ1-5

cdr3_aa: CASTSGTLNTGELFF
cdr3_length: 15
v_call: TRBV6-1
j_call: TRBJ2-2

cdr3_aa: CASSAQGNTEAFF
cdr3_length: 13
v_call: TRBV6-4
j_call: TRBJ1-1

cdr3_aa: CASSSSGRAHEQYF
cdr3_length: 14
v_call: TRBV7-9
j_call: TRBJ2-7

cdr3_aa: CASSVGTRETQYF
cdr3_length: 13
v_call: TRBV9
j_call: TRBJ2-5

cdr3_aa: CASSLGFQDDTQYF
cdr3_length: 14
v_call: TRBV11-2
j_call: TRBJ2-3

cdr3_aa: CASSPKEGSSYGYTF
cdr3_length: 15
v_call: TRBV18
j_call: TRBJ1-2

cdr3_aa: CSVEGDLAGGPQRASTDTQYF
cdr3_length: 21
v_call: TRBV29-1
j_call: TRBJ2-3

cdr3_aa: CASSSGISYEQYF
cdr3_length: 13
v_call: TRBV7-6
j_call: TRBJ2-7

cdr3_aa: CASSISPGTSGSQQFF
cdr3_length: 16
v_call: TRBV9
j_call: TRBJ2-1

cdr3_aa: CASRLLAESYEQYF
cdr3_length: 14
v_call: TRBV6-1
j_call: TRBJ2-7

cdr3_aa: CATSRPGGRTDTQYF
cdr3_length: 15
v_call: TRBV15
j_call: TRBJ2-3

cdr3_aa: CASSTGTSGRGYEQYF
cdr3_length: 16
v_call: TRBV9
j_call: TRBJ2-7

cdr3_aa: CASSVPQETQYF
cdr3_length: 12
v_call: TRBV5-6
j_call: TRBJ2-5

cdr3_aa: CASSYSDRGIFYGYTF
cdr3_length: 16
v_call: TRBV6-5
j_call: TRBJ1-2

cdr3_aa: CASSLEMTGRHGYTF
cdr3_length: 15
v_call: TRBV7-2
j_call: TRBJ1-2

cdr3_aa: CASSYSTGSEKLFF
cdr3_length: 14
v_call: TRBV25-1
j_call: TRBJ1-4

cdr3_aa: CASSLVGAAYEQYF
cdr3_length: 14
v_call: TRBV11-1
j_call: TRBJ2-7

cdr3_aa: CASSETSGRTGEQFF
cdr3_length: 15
v_call: TRBV2
j_call: TRBJ2-1

cdr3_aa: CASSSARLITDTQYF
cdr3_length: 15
v_call: TRBV28
j_call: TRBJ2-3

cdr3_aa: CASSLLAGYNEQFF
cdr3_length: 14
v_call: TRBV27
j_call: TRBJ2-1

cdr3_aa: CASSLQGWDYGYTF
cdr3_length: 14
v_call: TRBV7-9
j_call: TRBJ1-2

cdr3_aa: CASGPHPRTYEQYF
cdr3_length: 14
v_call: TRBV4-1
j_call: TRBJ2-7

cdr3_aa: CASSPYASTYYEQYF
cdr3_length: 15
v_call: TRBV18
j_call: TRBJ2-7

cdr3_aa: CASSPTGEDTEAFF
cdr3_length: 14
v_call: TRBV18
j_call: TRBJ1-1

cdr3_aa: CSVGDGGNQPQHF
cdr3_length: 13
v_call: TRBV29-1
j_call: TRBJ1-5

cdr3_aa: CASSLGAGRRYEQYF
cdr3_length: 15
v_call: TRBV7-9
j_call: TRBJ2-7

cdr3_aa: CASSDGGAVEKLFF
cdr3_length: 14
v_call: TRBV25-1
j_call: TRBJ1-4

cdr3_aa: CASGAGPGQPQHF
cdr3_length: 13
v_call: TRBV28
j_call: TRBJ1-5

cdr3_aa: CASTGENTEAFF
cdr3_length: 12
v_call: TRBV5-4
j_call: TRBJ1-1

cdr3_aa: CASSSPGQYYGYTF
cdr3_length: 14
v_call: TRBV6-1
j_call: TRBJ1-2

cdr3_aa: CASSLGGLETQYF
cdr3_length: 13
v_call: TRBV5-1
j_call: TRBJ2-5

cdr3_aa: CASSLGGGGGKNYGYTF
cdr3_length: 17
v_call: TRBV4-1
j_call: TRBJ1-2

cdr3_aa: CASLFRDKAYEQYF
cdr3_length: 14
v_call: TRBV6-1
j_call: TRBJ2-7

cdr3_aa: CASSPYTGGGDTQYF
cdr3_length: 15
v_call: TRBV7-6
j_call: TRBJ2-3

cdr3_aa: CASSLGGREQYF
cdr3_length: 12
v_call: TRBV11-2
j_call: TRBJ2-7

cdr3_aa: CASSSARLAGYYEQYF
cdr3_length: 16
v_call: TRBV7-8
j_call: TRBJ2-7

cdr3_aa: CASSQGGGEQNIQYF
cdr3_length: 15
v_call: TRBV4-2
j_call: TRBJ2-4

cdr3_aa: CSVRGAGGPKETQYF
cdr3_length: 15
v_call: TRBV29-1
j_call: TRBJ2-5

cdr3_aa: CASSSTEEQYF
cdr3_length: 11
v_call: TRBV5-4
j_call: TRBJ2-7

cdr3_aa: CASSTGLSYNEQFF
cdr3_length: 14
v_call: TRBV19
j_call: TRBJ2-1

cdr3_aa: CASRLLTGVGTEAFF
cdr3_length: 15
v_call: TRBV28
j_call: TRBJ1-1

cdr3_aa: CASSVGQEIGGQYF
cdr3_length: 14
v_call: TRBV9
j_call: TRBJ2-7

cdr3_aa: CASSSRGGIAGDRPYEQYF
cdr3_length: 19
v_call: TRBV7-8
j_call: TRBJ2-7

cdr3_aa: CASSLISGAAEQYF
cdr3_length: 14
v_call: TRBV27
j_call: TRBJ2-7

cdr3_aa: CASSSYRDPNEQFF
cdr3_length: 14
v_call: TRBV11-3
j_call: TRBJ2-1

cdr3_aa: CASSLLAGTTDTQYF
cdr3_length: 15
v_call: TRBV28
j_call: TRBJ2-3

cdr3_aa: CASSRGSFYEQYF
cdr3_length: 13
v_call: TRBV7-9
j_call: TRBJ2-7

cdr3_aa: CASSTTLNTGELFF
cdr3_length: 14
v_call: TRBV19
j_call: TRBJ2-2

cdr3_aa: CASSLGPRDPIYEQYF
cdr3_length: 16
v_call: TRBV5-4
j_call: TRBJ2-7

cdr3_aa: CSVSHDSYEQYF
cdr3_length: 12
v_call: TRBV29-1
j_call: TRBJ2-7

cdr3_aa: CASGVAANSGNTIYF
cdr3_length: 15
v_call: TRBV5-1
j_call: TRBJ1-3

cdr3_aa: CASSYLQGATDTQYF
cdr3_length: 15
v_call: TRBV6-5
j_call: TRBJ2-3

cdr3_aa: CASSPVDTQYF
cdr3_length: 11
v_call: TRBV18
j_call: TRBJ2-3

cdr3_aa: CASSEGTSGDGDPETQYF
cdr3_length: 18
v_call: TRBV7-3
j_call: TRBJ2-5

cdr3_aa: CASSLGTSKWDIQYF
cdr3_length: 15
v_call: TRBV7-6
j_call: TRBJ2-4

cdr3_aa: CASSETGSTQYF
cdr3_length: 12
v_call: TRBV10-1
j_call: TRBJ2-7